Each of the 12 T cell receptor beta chains below was sequenced from the same sample in a study of read filtering for tumor transcriptome and immune sequencing. From roughly 390 ng of RNA, a library with molecular barcoded alpha/delta and beta/gamma adaptors was made. TCRdb re-called the reads with MiXCR, one entry per CDR3 protein. This table has around 130,000 distinct CDR3 sequences, less than 15% appearing once. Material: a population of CD138-negative cells sorted from bone marrow. The receptor set was obtained from a donor aged 40 or over with multiple myeloma.

The CDR3 loop reads CASTETANTGELFF. For the CDR3, the DNA is TGCGCCAGCACTGAGACAGCGAACACCGGGGAGCTGTTTTTT. This sequence joins TRBV5-1 and TRBJ2-2; weak D call: TRBD1 (5 bases). Trimming took off 6 bases at V and 0 bases at J, with 9 bases between the two ends. The CDR3 extends over 14 amino acids. Germline lookup yields CDR1 SGHRS and CDR2 YFSETQ.

For this clonotype: This clone may be a read error of a much larger clone one base away. The CDR3 DNA is TGTGCCGCCTCACCCCAATGGGGCGAGCAGTACTTC. Translating gives CAASPQWGEQYF. The chain joins TRBV2 to TRBJ2-7; D not certain. The CDR3 extends over 12 amino acids. Germline V lookup: CDR1 SNHLY, CDR2 FYNNEI. Trimming took off 11 bases at V and 6 bases at J, with 17 bases between the two ends.

Notes on this clonotype: This may come from a read error, since a much larger clone is one base off. CDR3 sequence (DNA): TGCGCCAGCGGGGCGGATTATAGCAATCAGCCCCAGCATTTT. Translation: CASGADYSNQPQHF. The chain links TRBV10-2 to TRBJ1-5; D is perhaps TRBD1 (5 bases). This CDR3 is 14 amino acids long. V dropped 8 bases and J dropped 0 bases, with 11 bases sitting between them. CDR1 and CDR2 (germline): WSHSY, SAAADI.

With regard to this clonotype: Germline is not matched at one junction end, which may reflect a read error. V usage is TRBV7-6 and J usage is TRBJ1-5; TRBD1 is a possible D gene (6 bases). There are 16 residues in the CDR3. Germline CDR1 reads SGHVS; CDR2 reads FNYEAQ. CDR3 coding DNA: TGTGCCAGCAGCTTAGGACCACAGGGTTCTAATCAGCCCCCGCATTTT. Encoded protein: CASSLGPQGSNQPPHF.

Comment on this clonotype: A much larger clone lies one base from this, so it may be a read error. The CDR3 ends on some other residue instead of the conserved phenylalanine or tryptophan, so this is likely a read error. V and J are TRBV20-1 and TRBJ2-5; 10 nucleotides line up with TRBD1. The CDR3 loop spans 13 amino acids. The V segment lost 3 bases and the J segment 5 bases; nucleotides outside the gene matches: 3. Germline CDR1 reads DFQATT; CDR2 reads SNEGSKA (reference sequence). CDR3 sequence: CSARVDRGETQYL. The CDR3 nucleotides read TGCAGTGCTAGGGTGGACAGGGGGGAGACCCAGTACCTC.

This clonotype occurred a few times. This chain connects TRBV4-2 to TRBJ1-1; TRBD1 might be the D (6 bases). Germline V gives CDR1 LGHNA, CDR2 YNFKEQ. The CDR3 consists of 13 residues. V gave up 3 bases and J gave up 4 bases, with 9 bases separating them. The CDR3 here is CASSHSDSTEAFF. CDR3 in DNA: TGTGCCAGCAGCCACTCGGACAGCACTGAAGCTTTCTTT.

A remark on this clonotype: This may be a read error: a much more frequent sequence differs by one nucleotide. The rearrangement joins TRBV11-2 to TRBJ2-1; D is uncertain. Germline V CDR1 and CDR2: SGHAT, FQNNGV. The CDR3 has 14 amino acids. The CDR3 is CATSYTDISSEQFF. CDR3 in DNA: TGTGCCACCAGCTACACTGACATATCCTCTGAGCAGTTCTTC.

The chain recombines TRBV4-3 with TRBJ2-1, with 9 bases aligning to TRBD2. CDR1 and CDR2 (germline): LGHNA, YSLEER. The CDR3 runs 18 residues. V was clipped by 1 base and J by 0 bases; unmatched bases: 7. CDR3: CASSQAPAGGNSYNEQFF. The CDR3 DNA reads as TGCGCCAGCAGCCAAGCACCAGCGGGAGGAAACTCCTACAATGAGCAGTTCTTC.

A word on this clonotype: Sequence at one end of the junction differs from germline and may be a read error. The genes are TRBV7-8 and TRBJ2-1, with 10 positions matching TRBD2. Germline CDR1 SGHVS, CDR2 FQNEAQ. The CDR3 has 15 residues. The CDR3 loop reads CASSLAGDSYNEQFF. The DNA for the CDR3 is TGTGCCAGCAGCCTAGCGGGAGATTCCTACAATGAGCAGTTCTTC.

This clonotype was observed many times. This chain connects TRBV18 to TRBJ2-7; TRBD1 matches 9 bases. The V gene's germline CDR1 is KGHSH and CDR2 LQKENI. Trimming cost V 4 bases and J 2 bases; bases outside gene matches: 3. The CDR3 length is 14 residues. CDR3 loop: CASSQGTGPYEQYF. The CDR3 DNA reads TGTGCCAGCTCACAAGGGACAGGGCCCTACGAGCAGTACTTC.

The V and J genes are TRBV30 and TRBJ2-7, with 8 bases matching TRBD1. The CDR3 is 12 residues long. Germline V CDR1 and CDR2: GTSNPN, SVGIG (reference sequence). Trimming at V came to 3 bases and at J to 3 bases, leaving 1 base not matched to a gene. CDR3 sequence reads: CAWRGQVYEQYF. CDR3 nucleotide sequence: TGTGCCTGGAGGGGACAGGTCTACGAGCAGTACTTC.

This chain uses TRBV12-5 with TRBJ2-2; 7 nucleotides line up with TRBD2. The CDR3 runs 18 residues. J gave up 4 bases and V 2 bases, and 13 bases lay outside the gene matches. The germline CDR1 and CDR2 sequences are LGHNT and FRNRAP. CDR3 nucleotide sequence: TGTGCTAGTGGTTTGAGGTCTAGCGGAAGGGGCGGCACCGGGGAGCTGTTTTTT. Translating it yields CASGLRSSGRGGTGELFF. Based on the CDR3 plus reference TRBV12-5 and TRBJ2-2, the full variable domain is DARVTQTPRHKVTEMGQEVTMRCQPILGHNTVFWYRQTMMQGLELLAYFRNRAPLDDSGMPKDRFSAEMPDATLATLKIQPSEPRDSAVYFCASGLRSSGRGGTGELFFGEGSRLTVL.